This T cell receptor beta chain was identified in a study of shared clonotypes between healthy human individuals (dated by TCRdb to 2020 to 2021). Regarding the study in general: Three men and a couple of women, aged 18 to 49 years, made up the cohort. To estimate repertoire size and how much clonotype sharing occurs between individuals, the study deeply sequenced the blood TCR repertoires of roughly 5 healthy adults. To increase sequencing depth and limit assay-specific biases, TCR repertoire library preparation and sequencing were carried out by different laboratories using diverse techniques. Leukapheresis yielded between about 0.9 and 8.9 billion PBMCs per donor. General study outcomes and caveats: Sampling was limited to blood, and TCR repertoires in tissue likely differ from TCR repertoires in blood. Because the study included only a small number of donors, the genetic and exposure-history diversity represented was limited. Pairwise subsampling indicated that sequencing depth was expected to affect the degree of clonotype sharing among donors.

Using the deep immunoSEQ assay, TCR CDR3 regions were amplified from genomic DNA by multiplex PCR. Extracted genomic DNA from each cell subset was distributed evenly across all wells of several immunoSEQ 96-well plates, and each plate was treated as a replicate. For unsorted PBMC, roughly 300 ng of genomic DNA, equivalent to about 32,000 T cell genomes, went into each replicate PCR. Ten immunoSEQ deep assay plates were used to sequence unsorted PBMC genomic DNA. The purified libraries were quantified using a Qubit 3.0 fluorometer, sized with a Bioanalyzer 2100, and then quantified again using the KAPA Library Quantification kit. Every immunoSEQ 96-well plate was sequenced on a dedicated single-read 150-cycle Illumina NextSeq 550 flow cell. The study's processing was this. The immunoSEQ output contained only junctional sequences without quality scores, so filtering could not match that applied to full-length reads. To assign V/J genes and CDR3, sequences were annotated using PyIR, a Python wrapper for IgBLAST v1.9, with IMGT germline references. Reads with weak V/J assignments (E-value above 1e-6), missing CDR3, stop codons, out-of-frame junctions, or ambiguous translated residues were removed. V3J clonotypes were defined by identical inferred V gene, J gene, and CDR3 amino acid sequence. To compute the percentage overlap between repertoires, the number of shared unique clonotypes was divided by the size of the smaller repertoire. Repertoire richness was assessed with RTK rarefaction, the Chao1 estimator, and Recon v2.1 estimates of unobserved clonotypes. This is the immuneACCESS table as TCRdb keeps it, with only in-frame sequences that have V and J called. A part of the clones is gone; compared with another copy, unresolved V genes explain less than half, and the rest is unexplained. V and J calls and clone size are as listed in that table; D and trimming were resolved from the DNA. The sample profile shows about 530,000 clones; about 79% of them were found once. The top ten constitute approximately 12% of the sample.

The table lists this clone with a few counts. Its antigen is not yet known. No base quality values were provided; no much bigger clone lies one nucleotide off. The donors were healthy, HIV-negative adults with no recently reported acute infections or vaccinations. All donors were Caucasian adults living in Nashville, Tennessee, USA. For unsorted samples, roughly 91 million PBMCs were counted, and genomic DNA was extracted using the QIAamp DNA Blood Mini kit. Blood was collected by leukapheresis, and PBMCs were isolated by Ficoll-Histopaque density gradient centrifugation and then cryopreserved in liquid nitrogen vapor phase. Measured from the cysteine to the phenylalanine, the CDR3 is 12 residues long. Kept here is only the CDR3 DNA, which spans 36 bases and is read in frame from base 1. The germline ends are 3 bases apart after V is trimmed by 1 base and J by 4 bases. CDR1 SGHTA and CDR2 FQGTGA were looked up in the germline V gene.

This TCR derives from a woman in her thirties or forties in good health. Some clones in this sample may be carry-over from other donors' samples. The material sequenced was PBMCs. Here the chain combines TRBV7-3 and TRBJ2-3; there is no confident call for the D gene. The nucleotide sequence is TGTGCCAGCAGCTTAAACTCAGATACGCAGTATTTT. It codes for CASSLNSDTQYF.